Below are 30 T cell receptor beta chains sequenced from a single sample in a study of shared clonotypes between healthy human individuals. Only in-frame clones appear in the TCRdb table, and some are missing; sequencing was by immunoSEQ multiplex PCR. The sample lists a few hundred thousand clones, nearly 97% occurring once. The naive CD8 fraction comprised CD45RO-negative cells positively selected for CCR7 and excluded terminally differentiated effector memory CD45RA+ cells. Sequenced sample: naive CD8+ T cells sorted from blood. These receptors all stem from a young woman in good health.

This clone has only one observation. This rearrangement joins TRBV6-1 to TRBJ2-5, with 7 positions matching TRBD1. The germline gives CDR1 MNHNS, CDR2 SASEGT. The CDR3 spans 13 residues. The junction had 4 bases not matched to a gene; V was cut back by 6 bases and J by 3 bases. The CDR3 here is CASRKGAEETQYF. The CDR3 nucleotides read TGTGCCAGCAGGAAGGGGGCAGAAGAGACCCAGTACTTC.

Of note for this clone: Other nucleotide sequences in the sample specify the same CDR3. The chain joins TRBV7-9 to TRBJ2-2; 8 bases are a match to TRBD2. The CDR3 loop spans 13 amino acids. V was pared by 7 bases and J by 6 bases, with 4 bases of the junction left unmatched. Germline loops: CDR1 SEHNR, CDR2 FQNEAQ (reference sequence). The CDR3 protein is CASNPGGAGELFF. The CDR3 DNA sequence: TGTGCCAGCAACCCCGGGGGGGCCGGGGAGCTGTTTTTT.

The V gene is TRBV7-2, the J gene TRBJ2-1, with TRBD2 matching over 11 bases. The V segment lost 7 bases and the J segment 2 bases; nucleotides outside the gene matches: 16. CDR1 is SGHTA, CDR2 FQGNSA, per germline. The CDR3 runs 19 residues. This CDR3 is CASTPRRTSGQGPYNEQFF. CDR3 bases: TGTGCCAGCACCCCCCGACGGACTAGCGGGCAGGGCCCCTACAATGAGCAGTTCTTC.

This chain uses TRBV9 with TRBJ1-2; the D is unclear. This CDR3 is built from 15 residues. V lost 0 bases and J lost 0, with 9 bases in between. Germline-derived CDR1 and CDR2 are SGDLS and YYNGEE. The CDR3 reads CASSVEAAANYGYTF. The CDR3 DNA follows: TGTGCCAGCAGCGTAGAGGCAGCCGCTAACTATGGCTACACCTTC.

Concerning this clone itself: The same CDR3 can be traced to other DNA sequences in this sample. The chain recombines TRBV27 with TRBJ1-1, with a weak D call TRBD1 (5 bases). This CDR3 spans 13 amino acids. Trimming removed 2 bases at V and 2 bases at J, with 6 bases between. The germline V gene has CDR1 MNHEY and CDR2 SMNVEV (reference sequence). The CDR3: CASSLQGNTEAFF. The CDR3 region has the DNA TGTGCCAGCAGTTTACAGGGCAACACTGAAGCTTTCTTT.

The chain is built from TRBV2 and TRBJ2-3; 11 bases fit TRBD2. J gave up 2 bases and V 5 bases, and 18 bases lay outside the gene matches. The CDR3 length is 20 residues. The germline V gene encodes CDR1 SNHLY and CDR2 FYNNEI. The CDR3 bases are TGTGCCAGCAGTAAGGGAACGGGACTAGCGGACATTTCTACCACAGATACGCAGTATTTT. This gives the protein CASSKGTGLADISTTDTQYF. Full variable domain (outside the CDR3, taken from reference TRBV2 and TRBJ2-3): EPEVTQTPSHQVTQMGQEVILRCVPISNHLYFYWYRQILGQKVEFLVSFYNNEISEKSEIFDDQFSVERPDGSNFTLKIRSTKLEDSAMYFCASSKGTGLADISTTDTQYFGPGTRLTVL.

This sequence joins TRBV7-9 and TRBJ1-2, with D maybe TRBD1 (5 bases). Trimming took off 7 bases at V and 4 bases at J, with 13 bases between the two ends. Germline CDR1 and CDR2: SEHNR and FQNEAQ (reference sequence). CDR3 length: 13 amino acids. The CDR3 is CASTPGGVYGYTF. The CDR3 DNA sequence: TGTGCCAGCACCCCGGGGGGAGTCTATGGCTACACCTTC.

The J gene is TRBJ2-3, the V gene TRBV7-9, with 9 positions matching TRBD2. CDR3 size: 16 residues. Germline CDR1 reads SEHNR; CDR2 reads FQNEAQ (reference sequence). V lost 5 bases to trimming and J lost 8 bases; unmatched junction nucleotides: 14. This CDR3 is CASSGTSIGSFVTQYF. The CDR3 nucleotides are TGTGCCAGCAGCGGGACTAGCATTGGGAGTTTTGTTACGCAGTATTTT. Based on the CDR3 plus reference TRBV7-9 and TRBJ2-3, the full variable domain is DTGVSQNPRHKITKRGQNVTFRCDPISEHNRLYWYRQTLGQGPEFLTYFQNEAQLEKSRLLSDRFSAERPKGSFSTLEIQRTEQGDSAMYLCASSGTSIGSFVTQYFGPGTRLTVL.

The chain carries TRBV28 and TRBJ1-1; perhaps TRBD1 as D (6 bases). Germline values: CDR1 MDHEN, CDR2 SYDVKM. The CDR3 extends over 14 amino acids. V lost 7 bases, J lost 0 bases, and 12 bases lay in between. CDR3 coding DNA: TGTGCCAGCAAGAAAGGACAGCTGAACACTGAAGCTTTCTTT. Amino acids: CASKKGQLNTEAFF.

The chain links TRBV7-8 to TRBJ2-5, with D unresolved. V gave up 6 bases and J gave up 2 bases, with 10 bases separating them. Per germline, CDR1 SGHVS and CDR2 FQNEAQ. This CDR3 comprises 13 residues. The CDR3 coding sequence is TGTGCCAGCAGGTGGGTCCCGCAAGAGACCCAGTACTTC. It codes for CASRWVPQETQYF.

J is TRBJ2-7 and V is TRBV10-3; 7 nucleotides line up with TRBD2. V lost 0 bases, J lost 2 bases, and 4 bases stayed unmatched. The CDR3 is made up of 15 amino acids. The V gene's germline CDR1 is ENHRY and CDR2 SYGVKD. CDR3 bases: TGTGCCATCAGTGAGTCTGGGGGAGGGACCTACGAGCAGTACTTC. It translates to CAISESGGGTYEQYF.

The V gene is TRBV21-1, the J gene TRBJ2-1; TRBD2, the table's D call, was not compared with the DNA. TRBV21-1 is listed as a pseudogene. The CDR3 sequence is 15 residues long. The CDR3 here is CASHDGGSSYNEQFF. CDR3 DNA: TGTGCCAGCCACGACGGCGGGAGCTCCTACAATGAGCAGTTCTTC.

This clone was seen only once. In DNA form, the CDR3 reads TGTGCCACCAGCAGAGAAGGGGTCTCTGGAAACACCATATATTTT. It specifies CATSREGVSGNTIYF. V is TRBV15 and J is TRBJ1-3; a weak D match, TRBD1 (5 bases). This CDR3 has 15 amino acids. Germline V gene lookup returns CDR1 LNHNV and CDR2 YYDKDF (reference sequence). Trimming cost V 0 bases and J 0 bases, with 6 bases left between them.

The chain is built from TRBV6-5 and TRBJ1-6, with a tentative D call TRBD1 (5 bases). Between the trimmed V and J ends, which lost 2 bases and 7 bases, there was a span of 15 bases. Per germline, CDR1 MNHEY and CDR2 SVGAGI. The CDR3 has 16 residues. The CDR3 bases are TGTGCCAGCAGTTACAGTGCCCAGGGTGGGAATTCACCCCTCCACTTT. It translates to CASSYSAQGGNSPLHF.

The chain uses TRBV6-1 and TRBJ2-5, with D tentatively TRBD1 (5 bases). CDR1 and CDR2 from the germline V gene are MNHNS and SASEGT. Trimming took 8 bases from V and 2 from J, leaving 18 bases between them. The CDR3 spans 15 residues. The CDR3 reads CASEDNWAGQETQYF. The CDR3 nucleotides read TGTGCCAGCGAAGATAATTGGGCAGGGCAAGAGACCCAGTACTTC.

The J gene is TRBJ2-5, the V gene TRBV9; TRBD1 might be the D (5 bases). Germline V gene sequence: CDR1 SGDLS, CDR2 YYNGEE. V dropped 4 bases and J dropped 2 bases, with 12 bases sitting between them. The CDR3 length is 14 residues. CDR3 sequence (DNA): TGTGCCAGCAGCCTACTACAGGTACAAGAGACCCAGTACTTC. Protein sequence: CASSLLQVQETQYF.

Here the CDR3 reads CASSHDRSMNTEAFF. In DNA, the CDR3 is TGCGCCAGCAGCCACGACAGGTCTATGAACACTGAAGCTTTCTTT. The gene calls are TRBV4-1 and TRBJ1-1; D perhaps matches TRBD1 (6 bases). V lost 3 bases and J lost 0, with 11 bases in between. The germline V gene encodes CDR1 MGHRA and CDR2 YSYEKL. The CDR3 has 15 amino acids.

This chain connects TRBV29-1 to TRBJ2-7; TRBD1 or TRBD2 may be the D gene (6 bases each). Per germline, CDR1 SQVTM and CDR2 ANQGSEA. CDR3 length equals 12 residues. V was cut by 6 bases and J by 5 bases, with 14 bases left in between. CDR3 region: CSVGGDRDEQYF. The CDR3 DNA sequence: TGCAGCGTGGGGGGCGACCGGGACGAGCAGTACTTC.

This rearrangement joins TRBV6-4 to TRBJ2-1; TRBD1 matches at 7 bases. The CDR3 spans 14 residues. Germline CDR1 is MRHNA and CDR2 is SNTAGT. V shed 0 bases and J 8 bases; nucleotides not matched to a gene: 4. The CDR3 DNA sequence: TGTGCCAGCAGTGACTCGACAGGGCGGGATGAGCAGTTCTTC. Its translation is CASSDSTGRDEQFF.

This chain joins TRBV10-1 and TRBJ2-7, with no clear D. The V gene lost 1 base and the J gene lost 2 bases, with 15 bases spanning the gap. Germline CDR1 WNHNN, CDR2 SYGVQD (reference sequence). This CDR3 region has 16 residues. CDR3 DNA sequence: TGCGCCAGCAGTGAGTTGGCCTCCCCTCGGGCCTACGAGCAGTACTTC. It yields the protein CASSELASPRAYEQYF.

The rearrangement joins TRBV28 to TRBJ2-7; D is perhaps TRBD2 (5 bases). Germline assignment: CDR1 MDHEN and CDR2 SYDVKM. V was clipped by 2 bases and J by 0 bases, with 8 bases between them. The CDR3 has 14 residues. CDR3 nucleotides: TGTGCCAGCAGTTTACCGGGAAGCTCCTACGAGCAGTACTTC. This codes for CASSLPGSSYEQYF.

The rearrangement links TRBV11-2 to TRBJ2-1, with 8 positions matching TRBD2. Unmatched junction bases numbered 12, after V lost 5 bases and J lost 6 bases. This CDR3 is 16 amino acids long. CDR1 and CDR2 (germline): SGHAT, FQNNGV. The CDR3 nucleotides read TGTGCCAGCAGCGAAGAGGGAGGACTAGCTAGCAATGAGCAGTTCTTC. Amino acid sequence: CASSEEGGLASNEQFF.

The CDR3 reads CASSLVSGATGDEQFF. DNA of the CDR3: TGTGCCAGCAGCTTAGTTTCGGGAGCAACGGGCGATGAGCAGTTCTTC. This sequence joins TRBV7-3 and TRBJ2-1, with D possibly matching TRBD2 (6 bases). Germline lookup yields CDR1 SGHTA and CDR2 FQGTGA. Trimming removed 2 bases from V and 8 bases from J, with 19 bases in between. The CDR3 has 16 residues.

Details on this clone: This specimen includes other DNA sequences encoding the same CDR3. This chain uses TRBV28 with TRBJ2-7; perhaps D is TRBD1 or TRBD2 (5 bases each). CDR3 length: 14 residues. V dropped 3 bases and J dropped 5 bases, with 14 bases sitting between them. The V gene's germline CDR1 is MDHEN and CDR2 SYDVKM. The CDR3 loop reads CASSLVGGGDEQYF. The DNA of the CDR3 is TGTGCCAGCAGTTTGGTTGGGGGTGGCGACGAGCAGTACTTC.

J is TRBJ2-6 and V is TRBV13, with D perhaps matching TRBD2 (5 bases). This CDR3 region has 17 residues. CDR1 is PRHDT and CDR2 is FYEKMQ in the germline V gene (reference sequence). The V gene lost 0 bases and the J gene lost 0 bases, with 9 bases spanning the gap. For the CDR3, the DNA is TGTGCCAGCAGCTTAGGGGTCGGAGGCTCTGGGGCCAACGTCCTGACTTTC. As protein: CASSLGVGGSGANVLTF.

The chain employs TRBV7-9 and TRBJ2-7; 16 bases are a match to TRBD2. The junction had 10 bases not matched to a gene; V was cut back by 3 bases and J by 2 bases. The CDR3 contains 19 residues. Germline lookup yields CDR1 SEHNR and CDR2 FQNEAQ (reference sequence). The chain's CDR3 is CASSFAKGTSGRAAYEQYF. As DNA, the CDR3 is TGTGCCAGCAGCTTCGCTAAAGGGACTAGCGGGAGGGCCGCCTACGAGCAGTACTTC. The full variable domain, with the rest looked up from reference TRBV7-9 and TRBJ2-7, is DTGVSQNPRHKITKRGQNVTFRCDPISEHNRLYWYRQTLGQGPEFLTYFQNEAQLEKSRLLSDRFSAERPKGSFSTLEIQRTEQGDSAMYLCASSFAKGTSGRAAYEQYFGPGTRLTVT.

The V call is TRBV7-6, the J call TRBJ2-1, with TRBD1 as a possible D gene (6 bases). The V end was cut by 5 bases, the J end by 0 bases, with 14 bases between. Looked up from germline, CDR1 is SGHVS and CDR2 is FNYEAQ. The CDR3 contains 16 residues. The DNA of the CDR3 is TGTGCCAGCAGCGGGGACATAGGGAGCTCCTACAATGAGCAGTTCTTC. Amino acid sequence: CASSGDIGSSYNEQFF. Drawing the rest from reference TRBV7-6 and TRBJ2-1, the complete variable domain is GAGVSQSPRYKVTKRGQDVALRCDPISGHVSLYWYRQALGQGPEFLTYFNYEAQQDKSGLPNDRFSAERPEGSISTLTIQRTEQRDSAMYRCASSGDIGSSYNEQFFGPGTRLTVL.

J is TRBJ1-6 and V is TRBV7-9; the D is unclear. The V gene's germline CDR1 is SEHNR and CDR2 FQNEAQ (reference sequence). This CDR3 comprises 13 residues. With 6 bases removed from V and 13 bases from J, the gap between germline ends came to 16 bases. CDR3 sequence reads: CASRPGQYGPLHF. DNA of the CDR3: TGTGCCAGCAGGCCCGGGCAATACGGGCCCCTCCACTTT.

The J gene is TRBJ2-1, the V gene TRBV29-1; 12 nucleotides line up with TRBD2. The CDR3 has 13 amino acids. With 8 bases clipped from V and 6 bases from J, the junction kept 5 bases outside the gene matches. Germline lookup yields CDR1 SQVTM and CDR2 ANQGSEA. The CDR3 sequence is CSTETSGSNEQFF. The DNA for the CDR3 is TGCAGCACTGAGACTAGCGGGAGCAATGAGCAGTTCTTC.

CDR3 residues: CASSYQGPYSNQPQHF. CDR3 DNA sequence: TGTGCCAGCAGTTACCAAGGGCCCTATAGCAATCAGCCCCAGCATTTT. This chain links TRBV6-6 with TRBJ1-5; no definite D call. Germline-derived CDR1 and CDR2 are MNHNY and SVGAGI (reference sequence). V was pared by 2 bases and J by 0 bases, with 11 bases between. The CDR3 runs 16 residues.